This TCR beta chain was identified during a study of T-cell memory formation after mild COVID-19. The germline V gene encodes CDR1 SEHNR and CDR2 FQNEAQ (reference sequence). This CDR3 comprises 15 residues. Trimming took off 5 bases at V and 2 bases at J, with 12 bases between the two ends. TCRdb fed the 5' RACE reads into MiXCR, producing one record per CDR3 protein. The table has a few hundred thousand distinct CDR3 sequences, 21% seen once; the top ten hold around 13%. The rearrangement joins TRBV7-9 to TRBJ2-2, with D possibly TRBD1 on 5 matching bases. This clonotype originated in an adult woman who had mild COVID-19 (a few samples of this study predate the infection). Cell type and time point are not known. The sequenced material came from PBMCs or a T cell subset sorted from them (not recorded which). CDR3 sequence reads: CASSDSRSNTGELFF. In DNA form, the CDR3 reads TGTGCCAGCAGCGACAGCAGGAGTAACACCGGGGAGCTGTTTTTT.